What follows is one T cell receptor beta chain and its context. This CDR3 comprises 13 residues. Deletions cut 3 bases from V and 0 bases from J, with 6 bases between. Germline V lookup: CDR1 SGHAT, CDR2 FQNNGV. These data belong to a study of T cell changes during pregnancy in multiple sclerosis. Here immunoSEQ multiplex PCR was the method, and the copy in TCRdb shows in-frame clones only, minus some. This table has just under 60,000 clones, nearly 95% appearing once. The chain uses TRBV11-2 and TRBJ2-7, with D perhaps matching TRBD2 (5 bases). Sample: peripheral blood, taken in the first trimester of pregnancy. The origin of this receptor is a female donor with multiple sclerosis, enrolled in a pregnancy study. CDR3 in DNA: TGTGCCAGCAGCTTGGGAGTCTCCTACGAGCAGTACTTC. Amino acid sequence: CASSLGVSYEQYF.